Below, 17 T cell receptor beta chains from the same sample are listed, as sequenced in a study of human T cells and chemical hapten exposure. Time point: pre-sensitization, week 0. The treatment denotes: therapeutic diphenylcyclopropenone sensitization with weekly scalp DPC. TCRdb re-called the RACE reads through MiXCR, storing one row per CDR3 protein. The sample yields tens of thousands of distinct CDR3 sequences, approximately 9.9% seen once. Sequenced material: whole blood, taken in connection with sensitization to the hapten diphenylcyclopropenone (DPC). Receptor source: a woman in her forties with alopecia areata. Some clones in this sample may be carry-over from other donors' samples.

This clonotype has more than one count but fewer than ten. The rearrangement joins TRBV7-3 to TRBJ2-1; D gene uncertain. The CDR3 sequence is 15 residues long. Germline V lookup: CDR1 SGHTA, CDR2 FQGTGA. Trimming stripped 2 bases from V and 0 bases from J, with 8 bases between. As DNA, the CDR3 is TGTGCCAGCAGCTTAGCGAGCAGCTCCTACAATGAGCAGTTCTTC. Translating gives CASSLASSSYNEQFF.

This clonotype was detected many times. This chain links TRBV7-9 with TRBJ1-2; no clear D gene. V was trimmed by 7 bases and J by 8 bases, leaving 17 bases between them. The CDR3 totals 13 residues. The germline gives CDR1 SEHNR, CDR2 FQNEAQ (reference sequence). The CDR3 DNA follows: TGTGCCAGCACAATTGGGGTCGTCGGAGGCTACACCTTC. This gives the protein CASTIGVVGGYTF.

The chain employs TRBV7-2 and TRBJ1-5; TRBD1 matches at 8 bases. This CDR3 is built from 14 residues. CDR1 and CDR2 from the germline V gene are SGHTA and FQGNSA. V trimming: 5 bases; J trimming: 10 bases; junction bases outside the gene matches: 10. CDR3 sequence reads: CASSTGQGGRPQHF. CDR3 in DNA: TGTGCCAGCAGCACAGGACAGGGAGGGCGACCCCAGCATTTT.

In this sample, this clonotype turned up a few times. The J gene is TRBJ2-2, the V gene TRBV7-8, with 9 bases identical to TRBD2. CDR3 length equals 17 residues. Trimming took 1 base from V and 1 from J; bases not matched to a gene: 4. Germline V lookup: CDR1 SGHVS, CDR2 FQNEAQ. CDR3 nucleotides: TGTGCCAGCAGCTTAGAACGACTAGCGGTGAACACCGGGGAGCTGTTTTTT. The encoded protein is CASSLERLAVNTGELFF. The whole variable domain, filled in from reference TRBV7-8 and TRBJ2-2, reads GAGVSQSPRYKVAKRGQDVALRCDPISGHVSLFWYQQALGQGPEFLTYFQNEAQLDKSGLPSDRFFAERPEGSVSTLKIQRTQQEDSAVYLCASSLERLAVNTGELFFGEGSRLTVL.

The chain is built from TRBV9 and TRBJ2-7; D is ambiguous. This CDR3 has 12 residues. The V end lost 3 bases, the J end lost 4 bases, and 8 bases lay between the germline ends. Germline CDR1 is SGDLS and CDR2 is YYNGEE. The CDR3 bases are TGTGCCAGCAGCGCGTCCCCTTACGAGCAGTACTTC. This codes for CASSASPYEQYF.

The chain has TRBV9 and TRBJ1-5, with 7 bases that match TRBD1. This CDR3 contains 15 residues. V was pared by 0 bases and J by 5 bases, with 5 bases of the junction left unmatched. Germline V CDR1 and CDR2: SGDLS, YYNGEE. CDR3 nucleotide sequence: TGTGCCAGCAGCGTAGAAGGGGGCTACTATCAGCCCCAGCATTTT. Amino acids: CASSVEGGYYQPQHF.

The chain is built from TRBV18 and TRBJ1-2; possible D gene TRBD1, 5 bases. V gave up 3 bases and J gave up 8 bases, with 10 bases separating them. The germline gives CDR1 KGHSH, CDR2 LQKENI. The CDR3 runs 12 residues. This chain's CDR3 is CASSPDSSGYTF. The CDR3 nucleotides read TGTGCCAGCTCACCCGACAGCTCCGGCTACACCTTC.

At least ten counts were recorded for this clonotype. The CDR3 nucleotides are TGTGCCTTCGGACAAAGCTATGGCTACACCTTC. This encodes CAFGQSYGYTF. The chain recombines TRBV30 with TRBJ1-2; TRBD1 is a possible D gene (5 bases). V was shortened by 7 bases and J by 4 bases, with 10 bases between the two germline ends. The germline V gene has CDR1 GTSNPN and CDR2 SVGIG (reference sequence). The CDR3 sequence is 11 residues long.

The J gene is TRBJ2-1, the V gene TRBV29-1; D possibly corresponds to TRBD2 (6 bases). Trimming took 5 bases from V and 3 from J, leaving 17 bases between them. The length of the CDR3 is 15 residues. Looked up from germline, CDR1 is SQVTM and CDR2 is ANQGSEA. The CDR3: CSVPFGRGFYNEQFF. Written as DNA, the CDR3 is TGCAGCGTTCCGTTCGGACGGGGGTTCTACAATGAGCAGTTCTTC.

This clonotype was counted at least ten times. This rearrangement joins TRBV7-9 to TRBJ2-5, with D maybe TRBD1 (6 bases). Trimming took 5 bases from V and 3 from J, leaving 13 bases between them. The CDR3 spans 14 residues. Germline values: CDR1 SEHNR, CDR2 FQNEAQ (reference sequence). The DNA of the CDR3 is TGTGCCAGCAGCACGACACAGGGAGAAGAGACCCAGTACTTC. Translating gives CASSTTQGEETQYF.

This clonotype has ten or more counts. The junction and the germline gene differ at one end; a read error may be behind it. The chain combines TRBV18 with TRBJ2-2, with D uncertain. Germline V lookup: CDR1 KGHSH, CDR2 LQKENI. This CDR3 region has 13 residues. The CDR3 region is CASSPLGSGELFF. The DNA for the CDR3 is TGCGCCAGCTCACCACTCGGGTCCGGGGAGCTGTTTTTT. Together with reference TRBV18 and TRBJ2-2, the CDR3 gives the full variable domain: NAGVMQNPRHLVRRRGQEARLRCSPMKGHSHVYWYRQLPEEGLKFMVYLQKENIIDESGMPKERFSAEFPKEGPSILRIQQVVRGDSAAYFCASSPLGSGELFFGEGSRLTVL.

The V gene is TRBV20-1, the J gene TRBJ2-1, with 8 bases that match TRBD2. The length of the CDR3 is 14 residues. The trim removed 4 bases at V and 7 bases at J, leaving 9 bases unmatched. Germline CDR1 reads DFQATT; CDR2 reads SNEGSKA (reference sequence). The CDR3 sequence is CSATLGLAVNEQFF. Here the CDR3 DNA reads TGCAGTGCTACCCTCGGACTAGCAGTGAATGAGCAGTTCTTC.

The chain combines TRBV10-3 with TRBJ2-2; either TRBD1 or TRBD2 may supply D (6 bases each). Trimming stripped 6 bases from V and 6 bases from J, with 14 bases between. Germline V gene lookup returns CDR1 ENHRY and CDR2 SYGVKD. This CDR3 region has 14 residues. The DNA of the CDR3 is TGTGCCATCAGCAGGGGACTCGACGCCGGGGAGCTGTTTTTT. It translates to CAISRGLDAGELFF.

Ten or more counts support this clonotype. This chain joins TRBV2 and TRBJ2-5; D is uncertain. V lost 7 bases and J 5 bases, leaving 5 bases between the germline ends. This CDR3 comprises 10 residues. Per the germline V gene, CDR1 is SNHLY and CDR2 is FYNNEI. CDR3: CASNRETQYF. DNA for the CDR3: TGTGCCAGCAACCGGGAGACCCAGTACTTC. The variable domain in full, with the rest retrieved from reference TRBV2 and TRBJ2-5, is EPEVTQTPSHQVTQMGQEVILRCVPISNHLYFYWYRQILGQKVEFLVSFYNNEISEKSEIFDDQFSVERPDGSNFTLKIRSTKLEDSAMYFCASNRETQYFGPGTRLLVL.

The CDR3, as DNA: TGTGCCAGCAGTACGGGGACAGGGCGCACCGGGGAGCTGTTTTTT. This encodes CASSTGTGRTGELFF. The rearrangement uses TRBV12-3 or TRBV12-4 and TRBJ2-2; 9 bases match TRBD1. The CDR3 loop spans 15 amino acids. Germline trimming cut 5 bases from V and 4 bases from J; bases unmatched to any gene: 5.

This clonotype was picked up a small number of times. This sequence joins TRBV4-1 and TRBJ2-1, with D possibly matching TRBD2 (6 bases). The CDR3 covers 15 residues. Trimming removed 4 bases at V and 2 bases at J, with 12 bases between. Germline assignment: CDR1 MGHRA and CDR2 YSYEKL. CDR3 sequence (DNA): TGCGCCAGCAGCCGAGCGGTAGCGGCCTACAATGAGCAGTTCTTC. Amino acids: CASSRAVAAYNEQFF.

This clonotype has only a few counts. This chain connects TRBV4-3 to TRBJ1-2; D remains ambiguous. There are 16 residues in the CDR3. Germline assignment: CDR1 LGHNA and CDR2 YSLEER. Trimming cost V 0 bases and J 4 bases, with 15 bases left between them. As DNA, the CDR3 is TGCGCCAGCAGCCAAGAAGCCGACGCCCTTTCCTATGGCTACACCTTC. Protein product: CASSQEADALSYGYTF.